This TCR beta chain was obtained from a study of CD8+CD57+ T cells in acquired aplastic anemia. Germline lookup yields CDR1 LNHNV and CDR2 YYDKDF (reference sequence). The CDR3 sequence is 13 residues long. Study-wide points: Patients and controls were found to share twenty-nine CD8+ CDR3 sequences.

In the case of this clonotype: Its matching antigen is unknown. At one of its ends the junction is not consistent with the germline gene, which may arise from a read error.

The template for TCR beta VDJ and CDR3 sequence profiling was genomic DNA. Each CDR3 protein is one row after TCRdb ran MiXCR on the reads. This table holds about 400,000 distinct CDR3 sequences, about two thirds found once. This clonotype was sampled from a human donor in good health, serving as a control. The sample taken for sequencing was sorted CD4+, CD8+, or CD8+CD57+ T cells (not recorded which) from PBMCs. J is TRBJ1-1 and V is TRBV15; D possibly corresponds to TRBD1 (5 bases). CDR3 nucleotide sequence: TGTGCCAGCAGCAGGGATCACAAGGAAAAGGCGTTTTTT. It translates to CASSRDHKEKAFF.